The 32 T cell receptor beta chains below come from one sample, sequenced in a study of PD-L1 blockade in urothelial cancer. Stated time point: pretreatment peripheral blood. Here immunoSEQ multiplex PCR was the method, and the copy in TCRdb shows in-frame clones only, minus some. The data show tens of thousands of clones, about 86% seen once. This material consisted of PBMCs, taken around atezolizumab (anti-PD-L1) treatment. The origin of the receptors is a man aged 60-69 years with urothelial cancer.

V and J are TRBV5-4 and TRBJ2-1; D possibly corresponds to TRBD2 (5 bases). CDR3 length: 13 amino acids. Germline assignment: CDR1 SGHNT and CDR2 YYREEE (reference sequence). The V end lost 4 bases, the J end lost 7 bases, and 12 bases lay between the germline ends. The CDR3 protein is CASSRGPGNEQFF. The DNA of the CDR3 is TGTGCCAGCAGCCGAGGACCGGGGAATGAGCAGTTCTTC.

The chain carries TRBV6-9 and TRBJ2-5, with TRBD2 matching 14 bases. V dropped 6 bases and J dropped 4; count of bases not matched to a gene: 4. The CDR3 runs 15 residues. Looked up from germline, CDR1 is MNHGY and CDR2 is SVAAGI. The DNA of the CDR3 is TGTGCCAGCAGGACTAGCGGGGGGGGTCGAGAGACCCAGTACTTC. Protein: CASRTSGGGRETQYF.

This chain links TRBV2 with TRBJ2-2, with 14 bases matching TRBD2. Per germline, CDR1 SNHLY and CDR2 FYNNEI. V gave up 6 bases and J gave up 3 bases; unmatched junction bases: 3. The CDR3 length is 16 residues. The CDR3 DNA is TGTGCCAGCAGCGGACTAGCGGGGGGCTACACCGGGGAGCTGTTTTTT. Amino acids: CASSGLAGGYTGELFF. The full variable domain, with the rest looked up from reference TRBV2 and TRBJ2-2, is EPEVTQTPSHQVTQMGQEVILRCVPISNHLYFYWYRQILGQKVEFLVSFYNNEISEKSEIFDDQFSVERPDGSNFTLKIRSTKLEDSAMYFCASSGLAGGYTGELFFGEGSRLTVL.

J is TRBJ2-1 and V is TRBV9; possibly TRBD1 for D (6 bases). The CDR3 extends over 15 amino acids. The germline CDR1 and CDR2 sequences are SGDLS and YYNGEE. Trimming removed 2 bases from V and 7 bases from J, with 16 bases in between. DNA of the CDR3: TGTGCCAGCAGCGTGGGGGCACCCATCGGGAATGAGCAGTTCTTC. Its translation is CASSVGAPIGNEQFF.

To note about this clone: A read error may account for a junction end that differs from germline. The chain joins TRBV7-2 to TRBJ2-3; 9 bases agree with TRBD2. Looked up from germline, CDR1 is SGHTA and CDR2 is FQGNSA. This CDR3 has 11 residues. CDR3 protein: CASRRTSVLLF. The CDR3 coding sequence is TGTGCCAGCAGACGGACTAGCGTCCTGCTTTTT.

The V gene is TRBV19, the J gene TRBJ1-6; D remains ambiguous. This CDR3 is 12 amino acids long. Trimming removed 3 bases from V and 7 bases from J, with 4 bases in between. From germline, CDR1 is LNHDA and CDR2 SQIVND (reference sequence). The CDR3: CASSILNSPLHF. The CDR3 DNA sequence: TGTGCCAGTAGTATTCTGAATTCACCCCTCCACTTT.

The rearrangement links TRBV6-6 to TRBJ1-2; 9 nucleotides align to TRBD1. This CDR3 contains 11 residues. The V segment lost 10 bases and the J segment 8 bases; nucleotides outside the gene matches: 5. The germline CDR1 and CDR2 sequences are MNHNY and SVGAGI (reference sequence). CDR3 nucleotide sequence: TGTGCCATCGGGGACAGGGAAGGCTACACCTTC. Its translation is CAIGDREGYTF.

The genes are TRBV5-5 and TRBJ1-3; D unclear. Trimming left V 4 bases short and J 0 bases short, with 8 bases between. This CDR3 is built from 14 residues. Per germline, CDR1 SGHKS and CDR2 YYEKEE (reference sequence). The CDR3 bases are TGTGCCAGCAGCGGAGGTCCCTCTGGAAACACCATATATTTT. This codes for CASSGGPSGNTIYF.

Regarding this clone: The sample contains more than one DNA sequence encoding this CDR3. The genes are TRBV4-1 and TRBJ2-3, with 12 bases aligning to TRBD2. CDR1 and CDR2 from the germline V gene are MGHRA and YSYEKL. V shed 2 bases, J shed 5 bases, and the junction held 5 bases outside the gene matches. CDR3 length: 16 amino acids. Here the CDR3 DNA reads TGCGCCAGCAGCCAATCGACTAGCGGGGGACTAGATACGCAGTATTTT. Translating it yields CASSQSTSGGLDTQYF.

The chain is built from TRBV12-2 and TRBJ1-5; the DNA was not used to check the table's D call, TRBD1. TRBV12-2 is listed as a pseudogene. There are 17 residues in the CDR3. The CDR3 bases are TGTGCAAGTCGTTTCAGAACCAACGCCCTGTGCAATCAGCCCCAGCATTTT. This sequence encodes CASRFRTNALCNQPQHF.

The chain has TRBV4-3 and TRBJ2-7; TRBD1 matches at 9 bases. Trimming removed 2 bases from V and 4 bases from J; junction bases left unmatched: 9. CDR1 is LGHNA, CDR2 YSLEER, per germline. The CDR3 contains 16 residues. In DNA form, the CDR3 reads TGCGCCAGCAGCCAATTCCGGGACAGGGATATGTACGAGCAGTACTTC. Its protein is CASSQFRDRDMYEQYF.

The chain employs TRBV7-3 and TRBJ2-2, with 8 bases fitting TRBD1. V lost 5 bases, J lost 1 base, and 6 bases stayed unmatched. Germline V gives CDR1 SGHTA, CDR2 FQGTGA. The CDR3 consists of 16 residues. The CDR3 protein is CASSPRTGLNTGELFF. CDR3 nucleotides: TGTGCCAGCAGCCCTCGGACAGGGTTGAACACCGGGGAGCTGTTTTTT.

The chain joins TRBV4-1 to TRBJ2-7; 8 bases are a match to TRBD1. The V and J ends lost 5 bases and 0 bases, in that order; junction bases with no gene match: 3. CDR1 and CDR2 from the germline V gene are MGHRA and YSYEKL. The length of the CDR3 is 14 residues. As DNA, the CDR3 is TGCGCCAGCAGCGCTGGACAGGGCTCCTACGAGCAGTACTTC. It codes for CASSAGQGSYEQYF.

The gene calls are TRBV5-1 and TRBJ1-1; D uncertain. Germline V gene lookup returns CDR1 SGHRS and CDR2 YFSETQ. V gave up 0 bases and J gave up 4 bases, with 13 bases separating them. The CDR3 spans 15 residues. This chain's CDR3 is CASSLEAGMSTEAFF. As DNA, the CDR3 is TGCGCCAGCAGCTTGGAGGCGGGGATGAGCACTGAAGCTTTCTTT.

There are a few counts of this clone. V usage is TRBV2 and J usage is TRBJ2-7; maybe TRBD1 (6 bases). CDR1 is SNHLY and CDR2 is FYNNEI in the germline V gene. Between the trimmed V and J ends, which lost 1 base and 1 base, there was a span of 11 bases. The CDR3 is 15 residues long. CDR3 loop: CASSEDRAPSYEQYF. Written as DNA, the CDR3 is TGTGCCAGCAGTGAAGACAGGGCTCCGTCCTACGAGCAGTACTTC.

V usage is TRBV6-1 and J usage is TRBJ2-7, with D possibly being TRBD2 (5 bases). This CDR3 spans 14 amino acids. Trimming stripped 0 bases from V and 2 bases from J, with 8 bases between. Per the germline V gene, CDR1 is MNHNS and CDR2 is SASEGT. The CDR3 DNA is TGTGCCAGCAGTGAAGCAAGGCGGGCCTACGAGCAGTACTTC. Translated: CASSEARRAYEQYF.

CDR3 coding DNA: TGTGCCTGGAGTGTGGGGACAGAGGCCTCCGAGCAGTACTTC. As protein: CAWSVGTEASEQYF. The rearrangement uses TRBV30 and TRBJ2-7; 7 bases line up with TRBD1. Germline V gene data show CDR1 as GTSNPN and CDR2 as SVGIG (reference sequence). With V trimmed by 0 bases and J by 6 bases, 8 bases remained unmatched. CDR3 size: 14 residues. Together with reference TRBV30 and TRBJ2-7, the CDR3 gives the full variable domain: SQTIHQWPATLVQPVGSPLSLECTVEGTSNPNLYWYRQAAGRGLQLLFYSVGIGQISSEVPQNLSASRPQDRQFILSSKKLLLSDSGFYLCAWSVGTEASEQYFGPGTRLTVT.

The rearrangement joins TRBV9 to TRBJ2-7; 11 bases are shared with TRBD1. Germline V gene data show CDR1 as SGDLS and CDR2 as YYNGEE. The V gene end was trimmed by 2 bases and the J gene end by 7 bases; junction bases not matched to a gene: 5. This CDR3 is built from 14 residues. The CDR3 loop reads CASSVLGQGGEQYF. CDR3 DNA sequence: TGTGCCAGCAGCGTTCTGGGACAGGGGGGGGAGCAGTACTTC.

This clone occurred once. The chain employs TRBV6-5 and TRBJ2-3, with a possible D match to TRBD2 (5 bases). From germline, CDR1 is MNHEY and CDR2 SVGAGI. The CDR3 has 14 amino acids. Between the trimmed V and J ends, which lost 1 base and 5 bases, there was a span of 10 bases. Here the CDR3 reads CASSYFSAGDTQYF. The CDR3 DNA reads TGTGCCAGCAGTTACTTTAGCGCCGGAGATACGCAGTATTTT.

This sequence joins TRBV6-1 and TRBJ2-4, with D maybe TRBD1 (6 bases). From germline, CDR1 is MNHNS and CDR2 SASEGT. This CDR3 contains 15 residues. The V and J ends lost 5 bases and 1 base respectively, with 12 bases between them. Here the CDR3 reads CASSTGTSAKNIQYF. The DNA for the CDR3 is TGTGCCAGCAGTACCGGGACATCGGCCAAAAACATTCAGTACTTC.

CDR3 coding DNA: TGTGCCAGCTCACCCGACAGCATGAACACTGAAGCTTTCTTT. The encoded protein is CASSPDSMNTEAFF. V and J are TRBV18 and TRBJ1-1, with a possible D match to TRBD1 (5 bases). V was shortened by 3 bases and J by 0 bases, with 8 bases between the two germline ends. This CDR3 is 14 amino acids long. CDR1 is KGHSH and CDR2 is LQKENI in the germline V gene.

The rearrangement uses TRBV19 and TRBJ2-5; TRBD2 agrees at 9 bases. Trimming took 5 bases from V and 7 from J; bases not matched to a gene: 8. In germline, CDR1 is LNHDA, CDR2 SQIVND (reference sequence). CDR3 length equals 14 residues. The CDR3: CASSDTGRGGTQYF. CDR3 DNA sequence: TGTGCCAGTAGTGATACAGGGCGGGGGGGGACCCAGTACTTC.

This chain joins TRBV5-6 and TRBJ2-1; D might be TRBD1 (6 bases). Trimming took 0 bases from V and 0 from J, leaving 13 bases between them. Germline CDR1 reads SGHDT; CDR2 reads YYEEEE. The CDR3 runs to 17 residues. CDR3 in amino acids: CASSLEVRGSSYNEQFF. CDR3 DNA sequence: TGTGCCAGCAGCTTGGAGGTCAGGGGAAGCTCCTACAATGAGCAGTTCTTC.

The chain recombines TRBV11-2 with TRBJ2-5; 7 positions match TRBD2. CDR1 and CDR2 from the germline V gene are SGHAT and FQNNGV. CDR3 length: 15 amino acids. V lost 6 bases, J lost 2 bases, and 9 bases stayed unmatched. The CDR3 bases are TGTGCCAGCAGTCAAACGGGACTAAAGCAAGAGACCCAGTACTTC. This translates into CASSQTGLKQETQYF.

The chain combines TRBV7-8 with TRBJ1-2; no definite D call. Trimming cost V 5 bases and J 8 bases, with 21 bases left between them. Germline-derived CDR1 and CDR2 are SGHVS and FQNEAQ. This CDR3 is built from 15 residues. CDR3 DNA: TGTGCCAGCAGCCCAAACCTGGGCCCTTCGAGCGGCTACACCTTC. It translates to CASSPNLGPSSGYTF.

The chain is built from TRBV30 and TRBJ1-1; tentative D call: TRBD1 (5 bases). Germline V CDR1 and CDR2: GTSNPN, SVGIG (reference sequence). The V gene lost 3 bases and the J gene lost 0 bases, with 14 bases spanning the gap. This CDR3 region has 15 residues. CDR3: CAWRLQVRMNTEAFF. The CDR3 DNA sequence: TGTGCCTGGAGGCTACAGGTCCGGATGAACACTGAAGCTTTCTTT.

V is TRBV5-1 and J is TRBJ2-7; 9 bases map to TRBD1. The CDR3 runs to 15 residues. Trimming removed 1 base from V and 4 bases from J; junction bases left unmatched: 6. Germline-derived CDR1 and CDR2 are SGHRS and YFSETQ. CDR3 DNA: TGCGCCAGCAGCTTGCCGGACAGGGGATTGTACGAGCAGTACTTC. Its translation is CASSLPDRGLYEQYF.

The rearrangement joins TRBV6-5 to TRBJ1-1; 7 bases match TRBD1. The CDR3 extends over 15 amino acids. CDR1 and CDR2 from the germline V gene are MNHEY and SVGAGI. V dropped 1 base and J dropped 4; count of bases not matched to a gene: 6. The CDR3 DNA reads TGTGCCAGCAGTTACTGGGCAGGGGGTGGCACTGAAGCTTTCTTT. It encodes CASSYWAGGGTEAFF.

V and J are TRBV5-4 and TRBJ2-1, with 8 bases aligning to TRBD2. Unmatched junction bases numbered 5, after V lost 4 bases and J lost 8 bases. CDR3 length: 13 residues. Germline V gene data show CDR1 as SGHNT and CDR2 as YYREEE (reference sequence). The DNA for the CDR3 is TGTGCCAGCAGCCTCGGGGGGGCTTATGAGCAGTTCTTC. It codes for CASSLGGAYEQFF.

The rearrangement joins TRBV10-1 to TRBJ2-2; 8 nucleotides line up with TRBD2. Germline loops: CDR1 WNHNN, CDR2 SYGVQD (reference sequence). V lost 3 bases and J lost 7; bases outside the gene matches: 7. This CDR3 comprises 15 residues. The CDR3 loop is CASSDDGGAFGELFF. The DNA of the CDR3 is TGCGCCAGCAGTGATGACGGGGGGGCGTTCGGGGAGCTGTTTTTT.

J is TRBJ2-6 and V is TRBV19; TRBD2 matches 12 bases. This CDR3 spans 19 amino acids. V was pared by 5 bases and J by 0 bases, with 8 bases of the junction left unmatched. From germline, CDR1 is LNHDA and CDR2 SQIVND (reference sequence). The CDR3 DNA reads as TGTGCCAGTAGTCCCCTAGCGGGGGGGTCCACCTCTGGGGCCAACGTCCTGACTTTC. It is translated as CASSPLAGGSTSGANVLTF.

The gene calls are TRBV13 and TRBJ2-7, with a possible D match to TRBD1 (6 bases). This CDR3 contains 14 residues. Germline CDR1 and CDR2: PRHDT and FYEKMQ (reference sequence). The V end was cut by 6 bases, the J end by 3 bases, with 15 bases between. The CDR3 DNA reads as TGTGCCAGCAGTCGTGGACAGTTCCTCTACGAGCAGTACTTC. As protein: CASSRGQFLYEQYF.